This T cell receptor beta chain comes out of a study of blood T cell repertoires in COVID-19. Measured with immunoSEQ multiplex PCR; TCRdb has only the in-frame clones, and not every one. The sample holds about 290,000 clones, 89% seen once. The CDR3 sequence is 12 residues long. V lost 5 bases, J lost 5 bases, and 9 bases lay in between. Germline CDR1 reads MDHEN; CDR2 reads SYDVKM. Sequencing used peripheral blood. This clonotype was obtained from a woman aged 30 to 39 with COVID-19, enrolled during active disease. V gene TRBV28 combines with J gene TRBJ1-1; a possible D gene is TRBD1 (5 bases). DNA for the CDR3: TGTGCCAGCAGTCCCCACAGGACTGAAGCTTTCTTT. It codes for CASSPHRTEAFF. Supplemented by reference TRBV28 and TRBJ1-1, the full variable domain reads DVKVTQSSRYLVKRTGEKVFLECVQDMDHENMFWYRQDPGLGLRLIYFSYDVKMKEKGDIPEGYSVSREKKERFSLILESASTNQTSMYLCASSPHRTEAFFGQGTRLTVV.